This T cell receptor delta chain was identified in a study of γδ T cells in repeated Plasmodium falciparum infection. Across the study: Malian gammadelta TCRs were studied during no-transmission periods and across acute malaria episodes.

Many counts were recorded for this clone. Other DNA sequences of this sample code for an identical CDR3. V trimming: 5 bases; J trimming: 3 bases; junction bases outside the gene matches: 30. The CDR3 is 23 residues long. Germline assignment: CDR1 TSWWSYY and CDR2 QGS. Flow sorting of PBMC yielded separate Vgamma9/Vdelta2+ and Vdelta2-negative gammadelta T cell populations for bulk repertoire analysis. TCRdb ran CATT on the multiplex PCR reads. Among approximately 60,000 delta-chain clones listed, roughly 1.8% were seen once. V is TRDV1 and J is TRDJ1, with 10 bases aligning to TRDD3. Sequencing input: gamma-delta T cells from blood. This TCR was recovered from a pool of human donors (malaria-infected and uninfected, not separated). The CDR3, as DNA: TGTGCTCTTGGGACAAGGCGCTTGCTGCCCCTATCCCTCTACTGGGGGATTGCCGATAAACTCATCTTT. As protein: CALGTRRLLPLSLYWGIADKLIF.